The 20 T cell receptor beta chains below were found in one sample sequenced in a study of blood T cells in healthy people across ages. The authors ran a second PCR of about 6 to 11 cycles using a sample-barcoded 5' primer and a J-beta primer mix. TCRdb processed the 5' RACE reads anew with MiXCR; each CDR3 protein has one entry. Of hundreds of thousands of distinct CDR3 sequences in the sample, about 56% are singletons; the top ten hold 20% to 30%. Sequencing was performed on blood. The receptors stem from a man in his forties or fifties in good health.

This clonotype was detected once. The gene calls are TRBV27 and TRBJ2-3, with 11 bases identical to TRBD2. This CDR3 comprises 17 residues. V gave up 6 bases and J gave up 6 bases; unmatched junction bases: 14. CDR1 is MNHEY, CDR2 SMNVEV, per germline (reference sequence). This CDR3 reads CASSPRVAGGLKDTQYF. Here the CDR3 DNA reads TGTGCCAGCAGCCCACGGGTAGCGGGGGGGCTAAAGGATACGCAGTATTTT.

This clonotype has only a few counts. The V call is TRBV7-6, the J call TRBJ1-5; unclear D gene. The CDR3 length is 13 residues. Germline V CDR1 and CDR2: SGHVS, FNYEAQ. V shed 0 bases and J shed 5 bases, with 5 bases lying between them. This CDR3 is CASSLAKDQPQHF. In nucleotides, the CDR3 is TGTGCCAGCAGCTTAGCTAAGGATCAGCCCCAGCATTTT.

The chain has TRBV11-2 and TRBJ2-1; 10 nucleotides match TRBD1. This CDR3 has 15 amino acids. V was clipped by 5 bases and J by 3 bases; unmatched bases: 4. The germline V gene has CDR1 SGHAT and CDR2 FQNNGV. DNA for the CDR3: TGTGCCAGCAGCCGGGACAGGGGTATCTACAATGAGCAGTTCTTC. Residues: CASSRDRGIYNEQFF.

A few counts support this clonotype. V usage is TRBV7-2 and J usage is TRBJ2-7; 7 bases fit TRBD2. This CDR3 region has 14 residues. The junction had 10 bases not matched to a gene; V was cut back by 5 bases and J by 6 bases. The germline gives CDR1 SGHTA, CDR2 FQGNSA. DNA for the CDR3: TGTGCCAGCAGCCCAGGACTAGGATTTCGCGAGCAGTACTTC. Its protein product is CASSPGLGFREQYF.

The rearrangement links TRBV20-1 to TRBJ2-3; D possibly corresponds to TRBD1 (5 bases). The CDR3 runs to 13 residues. The V end was cut by 8 bases, the J end by 3 bases, with 15 bases between. Germline V gene data show CDR1 as DFQATT and CDR2 as SNEGSKA (reference sequence). This CDR3 is CSSLRQGTDTQYF. The CDR3 bases are TGCAGTTCTTTAAGGCAGGGTACAGATACGCAGTATTTT.

The genes are TRBV15 and TRBJ2-6; D is unresolved. The CDR3 contains 16 residues. Germline CDR1 is LNHNV and CDR2 is YYDKDF (reference sequence). Trimming removed 1 base at V and 2 bases at J, with 9 bases between. CDR3 bases: TGTGCCACCAGCAGAGGGGTAGGCCCTGGGGCCAACGTCCTGACTTTC. Its protein is CATSRGVGPGANVLTF.

The J gene is TRBJ2-6, the V gene TRBV7-9; D gene ambiguous. The germline V gene has CDR1 SEHNR and CDR2 FQNEAQ (reference sequence). The CDR3 contains 19 residues. V was clipped by 0 bases and J by 0 bases, with 15 bases between them. The CDR3 is CASSLAQQLEYSGANVLTF. In nucleotides, the CDR3 is TGTGCCAGCAGCTTAGCGCAACAGCTAGAGTACTCTGGGGCCAACGTCCTGACTTTC.

This rearrangement joins TRBV7-9 to TRBJ2-3, with 12 bases identical to TRBD2. The CDR3 is made up of 19 amino acids. Germline-derived CDR1 and CDR2 are SEHNR and FQNEAQ (reference sequence). The ends lost 5 bases at V and 1 base at J; junction bases unmatched: 13. The CDR3 sequence is CASSPYGVRLAGGTDTQYF. The CDR3 nucleotides read TGTGCCAGCAGCCCTTACGGGGTACGACTAGCGGGAGGCACAGATACGCAGTATTTT.

The V and J genes are TRBV6-2 or TRBV6-3 and TRBJ2-1; 7 positions agree with TRBD2. Unmatched junction bases numbered 11, after V lost 5 bases and J lost 4 bases. The CDR3 has 16 residues. Germline V lookup: CDR1 MNHEY, CDR2 SVGEGT. CDR3 in DNA: TGTGCCAGCAGTGCGAGTCTCCGGGAGGCTTACAATGAGCAGTTCTTC. Translating gives CASSASLREAYNEQFF.

The sample holds a few counts of this clonotype. The chain carries TRBV7-9 and TRBJ2-3; TRBD2 is a possible D gene (6 bases). The germline V and J ends were trimmed by 1 base and 2 bases, with 10 bases remaining between them. CDR1 SEHNR and CDR2 FQNEAQ come from the germline V gene (reference sequence). This CDR3 spans 15 amino acids. In DNA, the CDR3 is TGTGCCAGCAGCTTAGGAAGCGGGCCCACAGATACGCAGTATTTT. Its protein is CASSLGSGPTDTQYF.

The genes are TRBV15 and TRBJ2-7, with TRBD1 matching 7 bases. The end of the DNA is better explained by TRBJ2-5, so the J call may be wrong. Per the germline V gene, CDR1 is LNHNV and CDR2 is YYDKDF (reference sequence). The CDR3 has 14 residues. CDR3 region: CATGRDSGVETQYF. The CDR3 coding sequence is TGTGCCACCGGTCGGGACAGTGGTGTGGAGACCCAGTACTTC.

V is TRBV5-5 and J is TRBJ2-5, with TRBD2 as a possible D gene (6 bases). TRBJ2-7 explains the end of the DNA better; the J call may be wrong. Germline V gene sequence: CDR1 SGHKS, CDR2 YYEKEE (reference sequence). The CDR3 runs 14 residues. CDR3 region: CASSLERETYEQYF. The CDR3 DNA follows: TGTGCCAGCAGCTTGGAACGGGAGACCTACGAGCAGTACTTC.

The chain employs TRBV4-3 and TRBJ2-4; 10 nucleotides agree with TRBD1. Germline trimming cut 5 bases from V and 6 bases from J; bases unmatched to any gene: 4. Germline-derived CDR1 and CDR2 are LGHNA and YSLEER. CDR3 size: 14 residues. The CDR3 loop is CASSGTGAGNIQYF. DNA for the CDR3: TGCGCCAGCAGCGGGACAGGGGCGGGAAACATTCAGTACTTC.

This sequence joins TRBV7-9 and TRBJ2-1, with D perhaps TRBD1 (5 bases). With the DNA end fitting TRBJ2-7 better, the J assignment may be wrong. The CDR3 sequence is 17 residues long. Germline V gene lookup returns CDR1 SEHNR and CDR2 FQNEAQ (reference sequence). The DNA of the CDR3 is TGTGCCAGCAGCCCCCCTCTCCCTTGGGGCTCCTACAATGAGCAGTACTTC. Protein product: CASSPPLPWGSYNEQYF.

The genes are TRBV3-1 and TRBJ2-7; 8 bases line up with TRBD1. V lost 4 bases, J lost 4 bases, and 6 bases stayed unmatched. Germline CDR1 and CDR2: LGHDT and YNNKEL (reference sequence). The CDR3 runs to 14 residues. The CDR3 DNA follows: TGTGCCAGCAGCCCTGCCCAGGGGGCTTACGAGCAGTACTTC. It is translated as CASSPAQGAYEQYF.

The V gene is TRBV5-1, the J gene TRBJ2-7, with D tentatively TRBD2 (6 bases). V lost 2 bases to trimming and J lost 0 bases, with 12 bases between them. The germline V gene has CDR1 SGHRS and CDR2 YFSETQ. The CDR3 runs to 15 residues. CDR3 DNA: TGCGCCAGCAGCTTCGGTCCGGGAGACTCCTACGAGCAGTACTTC. Translated, it gives CASSFGPGDSYEQYF.

This clonotype was seen only a few times. The rearrangement uses TRBV4-3 and TRBJ2-7; possibly TRBD1 or TRBD2 for D (5 bases each). The germline V gene has CDR1 LGHNA and CDR2 YSLEER. Trimming cost V 1 base and J 2 bases, with 12 bases left between them. The CDR3 contains 15 residues. This CDR3 is CASSQGQGRPYEQYF. The CDR3, as DNA: TGCGCCAGCAGCCAAGGCCAGGGACGTCCCTACGAGCAGTACTTC.

This clonotype was observed a few times. A much more abundant neighbour one base away suggests this may be a read error. The chain carries TRBV10-3 and TRBJ2-7; D is possibly TRBD2 (6 bases). Between the trimmed V and J ends, which lost 6 bases and 7 bases, there was a span of 10 bases. From germline, CDR1 is ENHRY and CDR2 SYGVKD. The CDR3 runs to 11 residues. The CDR3: CAISGGDEQYF. The CDR3 DNA is TGTGCCATCAGCGGAGGGGATGAGCAGTACTTC.

The rearrangement links TRBV6-6 to TRBJ1-1; the match to TRBD1 covers 8 bases. The V segment lost 6 bases and the J segment 4 bases; nucleotides outside the gene matches: 4. This CDR3 is built from 13 residues. Germline CDR1 MNHNY, CDR2 SVGAGI (reference sequence). This chain's CDR3 is CASRSTGGTEAFF. Written as DNA, the CDR3 is TGTGCCAGCAGGTCAACAGGGGGCACTGAAGCTTTCTTT.

The CDR3 coding sequence is TGTGCCAGCAGGGCGGACGGATACACTGAAGCTTTCTTT. Encoded protein: CASRADGYTEAFF. The J gene is TRBJ1-1, the V gene TRBV6-5; no clear D gene. Per the germline V gene, CDR1 is MNHEY and CDR2 is SVGAGI. Trimming removed 6 bases at V and 3 bases at J, with 11 bases between. This CDR3 is built from 13 residues.